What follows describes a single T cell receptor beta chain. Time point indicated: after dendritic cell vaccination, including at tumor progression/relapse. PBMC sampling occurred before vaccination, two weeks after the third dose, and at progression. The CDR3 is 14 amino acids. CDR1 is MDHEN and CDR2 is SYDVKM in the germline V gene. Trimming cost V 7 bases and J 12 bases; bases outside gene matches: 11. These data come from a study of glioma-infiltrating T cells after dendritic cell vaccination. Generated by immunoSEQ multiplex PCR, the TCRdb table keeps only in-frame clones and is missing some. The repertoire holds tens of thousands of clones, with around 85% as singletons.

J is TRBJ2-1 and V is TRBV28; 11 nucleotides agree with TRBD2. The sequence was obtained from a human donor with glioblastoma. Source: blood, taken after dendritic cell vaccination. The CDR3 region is CASTPSVAGGVQFF. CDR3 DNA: TGTGCCAGCACTCCCTCCGTAGCGGGAGGGGTGCAGTTCTTC.